Presented here are 2 T cell receptor beta chains from one specimen sequenced in a study of blood T cell repertoires in COVID-19. Sequenced by immunoSEQ multiplex PCR; TCRdb stores in-frame clones only, minus some. Here the sample spans roughly 120,000 clones, around 80% being singletons. The source material was peripheral blood. The receptors derive from a man between 65 and 85 years old with acute or convalescent COVID-19.

The V and J genes are TRBV30 and TRBJ1-5, with 7 bases aligning to TRBD1. Germline assignment: CDR1 GTSNPN and CDR2 SVGIG (reference sequence). Germline trimming cut 3 bases from V and 0 bases from J; bases unmatched to any gene: 8. The CDR3 sequence is 16 residues long. The CDR3 region has the DNA TGTGCCTGGAGCCCACAGGGACAGTATAGCAATCAGCCCCAGCATTTT. Encoded protein: CAWSPQGQYSNQPQHF.

The genes are TRBV19 and TRBJ2-1; 7 nucleotides line up with TRBD1. This CDR3 region has 15 residues. Germline V gene data show CDR1 as LNHDA and CDR2 as SQIVND (reference sequence). The junction had 14 bases not matched to a gene; V was cut back by 8 bases and J by 7 bases. The CDR3: CASADGAGGLNEQFF. CDR3 in DNA: TGTGCCAGTGCGGATGGAGCAGGGGGTTTGAATGAGCAGTTCTTC. The complete variable domain, with remaining parts taken from reference TRBV19 and TRBJ2-1, reads DGGITQSPKYLFRKEGQNVTLSCEQNLNHDAMYWYRQDPGQGLRLIYYSQIVNDFQKGDIAEGYSVSREKKESFPLTVTSAQKNPTAFYLCASADGAGGLNEQFFGPGTRLTVL.